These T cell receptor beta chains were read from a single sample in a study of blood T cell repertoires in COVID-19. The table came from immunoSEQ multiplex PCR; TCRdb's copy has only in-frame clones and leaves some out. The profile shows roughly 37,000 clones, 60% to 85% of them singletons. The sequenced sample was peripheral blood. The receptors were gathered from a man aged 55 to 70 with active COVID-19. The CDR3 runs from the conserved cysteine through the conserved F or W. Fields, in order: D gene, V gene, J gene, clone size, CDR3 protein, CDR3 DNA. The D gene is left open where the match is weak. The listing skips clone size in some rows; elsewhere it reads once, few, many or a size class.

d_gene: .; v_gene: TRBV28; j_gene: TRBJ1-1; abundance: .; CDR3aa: CASSPSGGGNTEAFF; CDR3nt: TGTGCCAGCAGTCCCTCGGGGGGCGGGAACACTGAAGCTTTCTTT
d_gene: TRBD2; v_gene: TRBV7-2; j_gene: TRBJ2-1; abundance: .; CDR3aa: CASSLAAGAYNEQFF; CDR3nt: TGTGCCAGCAGCTTAGCAGCGGGGGCCTACAATGAGCAGTTCTTC
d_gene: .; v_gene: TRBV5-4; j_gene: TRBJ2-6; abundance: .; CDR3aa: CASSPPDSGANVLTF; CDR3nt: TGTGCCAGCAGCCCGCCAGACTCTGGGGCCAACGTCCTGACTTTC
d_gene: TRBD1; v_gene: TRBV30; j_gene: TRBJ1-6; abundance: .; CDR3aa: CAWRQGSPSYNSPLHF; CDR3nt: TGTGCCTGGAGACAGGGGTCCCCCTCCTATAATTCACCCCTCCACTTT
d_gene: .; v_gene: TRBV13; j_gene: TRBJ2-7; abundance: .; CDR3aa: CASTITSAGVEQYF; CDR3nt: TGTGCCAGCACAATAACTTCCGCAGGGGTTGAGCAGTACTTC
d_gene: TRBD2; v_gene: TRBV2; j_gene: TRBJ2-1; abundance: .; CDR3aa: CASSAQRLAGGMNEQFF; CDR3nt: TGTGCCAGCAGTGCCCAACGACTAGCGGGAGGTATGAATGAGCAGTTCTTC
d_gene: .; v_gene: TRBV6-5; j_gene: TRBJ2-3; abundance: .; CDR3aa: CASSRDRITDTQYF; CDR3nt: TGTGCCAGCAGTCGAGACAGAATCACAGATACGCAGTATTTT
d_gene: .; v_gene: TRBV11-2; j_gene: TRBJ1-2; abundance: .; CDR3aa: CASSLEFEVGYGYTF; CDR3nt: TGTGCCAGCAGCTTAGAGTTCGAGGTTGGCTATGGCTACACCTTC
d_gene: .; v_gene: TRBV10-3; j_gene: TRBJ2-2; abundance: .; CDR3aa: CAISRGVSGELFF; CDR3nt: TGTGCCATCAGCAGGGGGGTGTCTGGGGAGCTGTTTTTT
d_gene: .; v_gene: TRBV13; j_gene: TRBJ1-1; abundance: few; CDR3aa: CASSNRDGGSNTEAFF; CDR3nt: TGTGCCAGCAGCAACCGGGACGGAGGGAGCAACACTGAAGCTTTCTTT
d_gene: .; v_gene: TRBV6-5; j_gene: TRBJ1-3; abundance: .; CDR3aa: CASLTVNSGNTIYF; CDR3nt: TGTGCCAGCTTGACAGTGAACTCTGGAAACACCATATATTTT
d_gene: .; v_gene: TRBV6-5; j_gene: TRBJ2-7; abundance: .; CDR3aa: CASSYEQSYEQYF; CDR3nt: TGTGCCAGCAGTTACGAGCAATCCTACGAGCAGTACTTC
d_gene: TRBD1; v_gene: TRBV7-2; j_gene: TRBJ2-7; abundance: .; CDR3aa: CASSLVGTEGYEQYF; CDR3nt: TGTGCCAGCAGCTTAGTCGGGACAGAGGGCTACGAGCAGTACTTC
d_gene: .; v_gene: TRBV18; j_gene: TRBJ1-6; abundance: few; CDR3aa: CASSPSAGSNSPLHF; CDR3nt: TGTGCCAGCTCACCAAGTGCAGGTTCGAATTCACCCCTCCACTTT
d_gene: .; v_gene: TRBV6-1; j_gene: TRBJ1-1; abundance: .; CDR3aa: CASSEYLGGAFF; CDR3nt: TGTGCCAGCAGTGAATATCTCGGAGGCGCTTTCTTT
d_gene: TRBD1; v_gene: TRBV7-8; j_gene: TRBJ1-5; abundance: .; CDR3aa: CASSLAGDRGQPQHF; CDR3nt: TGTGCCAGCAGCTTAGCGGGGGACAGGGGGCAGCCCCAGCATTTT
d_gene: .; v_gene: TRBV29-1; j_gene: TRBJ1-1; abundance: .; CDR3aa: CSVERPGLNTEAFF; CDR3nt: TGCAGCGTTGAACGTCCAGGGTTGAACACTGAAGCTTTCTTT
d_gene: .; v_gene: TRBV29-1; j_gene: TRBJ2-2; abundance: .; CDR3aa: CSGGEDGELFF; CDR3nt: TGCAGCGGCGGAGAGGACGGGGAGCTGTTTTTT
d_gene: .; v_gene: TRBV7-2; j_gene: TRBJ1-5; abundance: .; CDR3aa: CASSFERGNQPQHF; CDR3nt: TGTGCCAGCAGCTTCGAGAGGGGGAATCAGCCCCAGCATTTT
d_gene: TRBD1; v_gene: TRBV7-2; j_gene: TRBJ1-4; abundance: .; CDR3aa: CASSLNSAGGEKLFF; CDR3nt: TGTGCCAGCAGCTTAAATTCGGCAGGGGGGGAAAAACTGTTTTTT
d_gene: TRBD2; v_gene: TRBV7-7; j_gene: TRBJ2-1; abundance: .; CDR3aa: CASSLATSGVYNEQFF; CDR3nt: TGTGCTAGCAGCTTAGCGACTAGCGGAGTTTACAATGAGCAGTTCTTC
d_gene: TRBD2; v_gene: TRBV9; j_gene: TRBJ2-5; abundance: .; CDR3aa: CASSLAGVEGETQYF; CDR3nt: TGTGCCAGCAGCCTAGCGGGAGTAGAGGGGGAGACCCAGTACTTC
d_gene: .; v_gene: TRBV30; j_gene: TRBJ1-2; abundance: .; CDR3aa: CAWREQGFYGYTF; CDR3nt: TGTGCCTGGAGGGAACAGGGTTTCTATGGCTACACCTTC
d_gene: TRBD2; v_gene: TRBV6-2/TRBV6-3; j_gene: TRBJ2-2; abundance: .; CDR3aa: CASSASPPGLATGELFF; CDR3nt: TGTGCCAGCAGTGCCTCTCCACCGGGACTAGCGACCGGGGAGCTGTTTTTT
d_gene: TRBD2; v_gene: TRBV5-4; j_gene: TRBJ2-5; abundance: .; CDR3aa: CASSLASGVQETQYF; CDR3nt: TGTGCCAGCAGCTTGGCTAGCGGTGTGCAAGAGACCCAGTACTTC
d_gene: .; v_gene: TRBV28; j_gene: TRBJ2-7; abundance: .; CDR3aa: CASSRGAYEQYF; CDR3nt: TGTGCCAGCTCACGGGGAGCCTACGAGCAGTACTTC
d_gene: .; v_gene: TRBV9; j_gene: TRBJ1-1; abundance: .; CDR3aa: CASSVDPGLNTEAFF; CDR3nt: TGTGCCAGCAGCGTAGACCCAGGGCTGAACACTGAAGCTTTCTTT
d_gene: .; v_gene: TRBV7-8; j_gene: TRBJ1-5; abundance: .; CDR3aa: CASSLIRTSSNQPQHF; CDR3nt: TGTGCCAGCAGCTTAATAAGGACAAGTAGCAATCAGCCCCAGCATTTT
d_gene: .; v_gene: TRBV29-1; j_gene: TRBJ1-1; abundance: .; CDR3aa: CSVFGDTEAFF; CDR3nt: TGCAGCGTTTTCGGGGACACTGAAGCTTTCTTT
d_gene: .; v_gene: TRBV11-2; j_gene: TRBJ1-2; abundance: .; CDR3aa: CASSLGVEDGYTF; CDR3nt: TGTGCCAGCAGCTTAGGGGTCGAGGATGGCTACACCTTC
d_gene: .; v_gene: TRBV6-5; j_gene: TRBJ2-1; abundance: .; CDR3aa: CASSRTAGVLSEQFF; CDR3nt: TGTGCCAGCAGCCGTACCGCAGGGGTGTTAAGTGAGCAGTTCTTC
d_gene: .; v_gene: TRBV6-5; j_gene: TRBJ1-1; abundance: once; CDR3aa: CASSTGNTEAFF; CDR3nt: TGTGCCAGCAGTACGGGGAACACTGAAGCTTTCTTT
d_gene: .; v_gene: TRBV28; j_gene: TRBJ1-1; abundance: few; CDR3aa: CASSSPHMNTEAFF; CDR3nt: TGTGCCAGCAGTTCTCCCCACATGAACACTGAAGCTTTCTTT
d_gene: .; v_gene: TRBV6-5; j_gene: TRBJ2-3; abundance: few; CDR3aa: CASISDTQYF; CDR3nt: TGTGCCAGCATCTCCGATACGCAGTATTTT
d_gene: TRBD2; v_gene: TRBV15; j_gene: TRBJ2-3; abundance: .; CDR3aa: CATSRERLAGVAPDTQYF; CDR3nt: TGTGCCACCAGCAGAGAGCGACTAGCGGGGGTCGCACCAGATACGCAGTATTTT
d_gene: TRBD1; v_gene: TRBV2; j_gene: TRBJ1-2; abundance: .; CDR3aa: CASGNRQGAKGYTF; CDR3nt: TGTGCCAGCGGTAACCGACAGGGGGCGAAAGGCTACACCTTC